Here is one T cell receptor (beta chain) with its context. Its specificity is not known. This table comes from immunoSEQ multiplex PCR, and its TCRdb copy is limited to in-frame clones, with some not included. In the table there are about 120,000 clones, approximately 92% of which are singletons. V shed 4 bases, J shed 4 bases, and the junction held 10 bases outside the gene matches. The CDR3 is 17 amino acids. Germline V gives CDR1 SGHAT, CDR2 FQNNGV. This sample stems from a study of T cell responses to AZD1222 COVID-19 vaccine. Whole-study results and caveats: Spike-wide coverage was observed for vaccine-associated CD4 TCRs, with dominant responses at 160-218 and 743-854. The study found Spike-specific TCR breadth and depth rose after two AZD1222 doses.

The source material was peripheral blood, sampled 28 days after the second dose of the MenACWY control vaccine. The TCR sequence derives from an adult who received the MenACWY meningococcal vaccine as a control. The rearrangement joins TRBV11-2 to TRBJ2-7, with TRBD2 matching 13 bases. CDR3 protein: CASSSKGLAGRVYEQYF. The CDR3, as DNA: TGTGCCAGCAGCTCCAAGGGACTAGCGGGAAGGGTGTACGAGCAGTACTTC.